Sequencing of this TCR beta chain was carried out in a study of T cell repertoires in cytomegalovirus infection. This clonotype has at least ten counts. V lost 6 bases and J lost 7; bases outside the gene matches: 8. This CDR3 has 16 amino acids. MiXCR, run by TCRdb on the reads, gives a single entry per CDR3 protein. The sample has hundreds of thousands of distinct CDR3 sequences, around 9.6% seen once; the top ten hold over 2.5%. Input material: PBMCs. This clonotype was sampled from a human donor in good health (CMV status not recorded). Some clones in this sample may be carry-over from other donors' samples. The chain recombines TRBV12-3 or TRBV12-4 with TRBJ2-1; 14 positions match TRBD2. The CDR3 DNA reads as TGTGCCAGCAGCCGACTCCGACTAGCGGGGGGGAATGAGCAGTTCTTC. This sequence encodes CASSRLRLAGGNEQFF.